What follows are 14 T cell receptor beta chains derived from one specimen sequenced in a study of tumor-infiltrating lymphocytes in oesophageal squamous cell carcinoma. TCRdb re-called the PCR reads with MiXCR, one entry per CDR3 protein. Altogether about 12,000 distinct CDR3 sequences are present, around 60% being singletons, with the ten largest covering 30% to 35%. The sequenced sample consisted of esophageal tumor tissue. All receptors derive from a female donor with esophageal squamous cell carcinoma.

Here the CDR3 reads CASRVRDRNTDTQYF. As DNA, the CDR3 is TGTGCCAGCAGGGTCCGGGACAGGAACACAGATACGCAGTATTTT. The chain is built from TRBV6-1 and TRBJ2-3; 8 bases agree with TRBD1. This CDR3 has 15 amino acids. V shed 6 bases and J 2 bases; nucleotides not matched to a gene: 7. Germline V gives CDR1 MNHNS, CDR2 SASEGT.

This chain links TRBV7-2 with TRBJ2-5; TRBD2 is a possible D gene (6 bases). V lost 2 bases to trimming and J lost 6 bases, with 13 bases between them. Germline CDR1 SGHTA, CDR2 FQGNSA. The CDR3 sequence is 14 residues long. The CDR3 reads CASSLKAGSQTQYF. For the CDR3, the DNA is TGTGCCAGCAGCTTAAAAGCCGGGAGTCAGACCCAGTACTTC. The full variable domain, in which reference TRBV7-2 and TRBJ2-5 provide the parts outside the CDR3, is GAGVSQSPSNKVTEKGKDVELRCDPISGHTALYWYRQSLGQGLEFLIYFQGNSAPDKSGLPSDRFSAERTGGSVSTLTIQRTQQEDSAVYLCASSLKAGSQTQYFGPGTRLLVL.

This clonotype was counted a few times. This sequence joins TRBV7-2 and TRBJ1-1; 8 bases agree with TRBD1. The CDR3 length is 13 residues. CDR1 is SGHTA and CDR2 is FQGNSA in the germline V gene. V shed 1 base, J shed 8 bases, and the junction held 3 bases outside the gene matches. The CDR3 DNA follows: TGTGCCAGCAGCTTAGGAAGGGACAGGGAAGCTTTCTTT. This gives the protein CASSLGRDREAFF.

This chain uses TRBV7-3 with TRBJ2-4; 8 bases match TRBD1. The J call is in doubt because the DNA end fits TRBJ2-7 better. The CDR3 covers 13 residues. The germline gives CDR1 SGHTA, CDR2 FQGTGA. For the CDR3, the DNA is TGTGCCAGCAGCATTGACAGGGGCTACGAGCAGTACTTC. It yields the protein CASSIDRGYEQYF.

This sequence joins TRBV7-4 and TRBJ2-6; D perhaps matches TRBD2 (7 bases). Deletions cut 1 base from V and 4 bases from J, with 14 bases between. Germline V gene data show CDR1 as SGHVT and CDR2 as SQSDAQ. CDR3 length equals 17 residues. The DNA of the CDR3 is TGTGCCAGCAGCTTAGGTTTAGGGGGGGCCGGGGCCAACGTCCTGACTTTC. This sequence encodes CASSLGLGGAGANVLTF. Full variable domain (outside the CDR3, taken from reference TRBV7-4 and TRBJ2-6): GAGVSQSPRYKVAKRGRDVALRCDSISGHVTLYWYRQTLGQGSEVLTYSQSDAQRDKSGRPSGRFSAERPERSVSTLKIQRTEQGDSAVYLCASSLGLGGAGANVLTFGAGSRLTVL.

This CDR3 reads CASRGTGIMEQYF. The CDR3, as DNA: TGTGCCAGCAGAGGGACAGGGATTATGGAGCAGTACTTC. The chain combines TRBV28 with TRBJ2-4; 9 nucleotides agree with TRBD1. Per germline, CDR1 MDHEN and CDR2 SYDVKM. This CDR3 region has 13 residues. Germline trimming cut 6 bases from V and 13 bases from J; bases unmatched to any gene: 10.

The chain carries TRBV6-1 and TRBJ2-4, with TRBD1 as a possible D gene (6 bases). V dropped 6 bases and J dropped 13 bases, with 19 bases sitting between them. Germline CDR1 MNHNS, CDR2 SASEGT. The CDR3 has 13 residues. This chain's CDR3 is CASRSQGDNEQYF. In DNA, the CDR3 is TGTGCCAGCAGGTCACAGGGAGACAATGAGCAGTACTTC.

This clonotype occurred many times. A much larger clone differs by one base, so this may be a read error. The rearrangement uses TRBV12-3 or TRBV12-4 and TRBJ2-5; TRBD1 or TRBD2 may be the D gene (5 bases each). The CDR3 is 13 residues long. V gave up 7 bases and J gave up 11 bases, with 20 bases separating them. The CDR3 region is CASTPGPRHEQYF. CDR3 DNA: TGTGCCAGCACCCCGGGGCCCAGGCATGAGCAGTACTTC.

The rearrangement links TRBV7-8 to TRBJ2-7; D possibly corresponds to TRBD2 (5 bases). There are 14 residues in the CDR3. Germline loops: CDR1 SGHVS, CDR2 FQNEAQ. The V and J ends lost 0 bases and 3 bases respectively, with 9 bases between them. CDR3: CASSLAGSVYEQYF. The CDR3 nucleotides are TGTGCCAGCAGCTTAGCGGGGAGTGTCTACGAGCAGTACTTC.

In its sample, this clonotype was seen many times. The chain has TRBV4-1 and TRBJ2-1, with TRBD2 matching 11 bases. Germline V gene sequence: CDR1 MGHRA, CDR2 YSYEKL. The CDR3 runs 18 residues. The trim removed 4 bases at V and 0 bases at J, leaving 8 bases unmatched. DNA for the CDR3: TGCGCCAGCAGCCCCCCGGGACTAGCGGAGAGCTCCTACAATGAGCAGTTCTTC. It yields the protein CASSPPGLAESSYNEQFF.

By share of the sample, this clonotype is medium-sized (0.01 to 0.1%). The chain employs TRBV5-5 and TRBJ1-5, with unresolved D. The CDR3 loop spans 13 amino acids. V was cut by 1 base and J by 5 bases, with 7 bases left in between. The germline V gene has CDR1 SGHKS and CDR2 YYEKEE (reference sequence). The CDR3 bases are TGTGCCAGCAGCTTGAGACGAGATCAGCCCCAGCATTTT. It translates to CASSLRRDQPQHF.

The genes are TRBV15 and TRBJ2-5; 8 nucleotides agree with TRBD1. This CDR3 region has 13 residues. Trimming took 4 bases from V and 5 from J; bases not matched to a gene: 3. Germline assignment: CDR1 LNHNV and CDR2 YYDKDF (reference sequence). In DNA, the CDR3 is TGTGCCACCAGCATCACAGGGGGGGAGACCCAGTACTTC. The encoded protein is CATSITGGETQYF.

J is TRBJ2-3 and V is TRBV7-3; possibly TRBD1 or TRBD2 for D (5 bases each). The J call may be in error: the DNA end matches TRBJ2-1 better. There are 14 residues in the CDR3. The germline gives CDR1 SGHTA, CDR2 FQGTGA. The CDR3 spells CASSPSGRGVGQFF. The CDR3 DNA sequence: TGTGCCAGCAGCCCCAGCGGTAGAGGGGTAGGGCAGTTCTTC.

This clonotype ranks as large (0.1 to 1%). CDR3 in amino acids: CASSYSPGGPKSTGELFF. The CDR3 coding sequence is TGTGCCAGCAGTTACTCCCCGGGGGGGCCGAAGAGCACCGGGGAGCTGTTTTTT. The chain couples TRBV6-6 to TRBJ2-2, with TRBD2 identical over 8 bases. CDR1 and CDR2 from the germline V gene are MNHNY and SVGAGI (reference sequence). This CDR3 region has 18 residues. V lost 0 bases and J lost 4; bases outside the gene matches: 10.